This T cell receptor beta chain was found in a study of cytotoxic CD8 clonotypes in ibrutinib-treated CLL. Study details: Included were 11 to 12 relapsed/refractory and roughly 15 treatment-naive patients, of whom 17 were IGHV unmutated. Responses: approximately 25 partial, 2 complete; after median approximately 70 months, about 15 stayed remitted, about twelve progressed.

Repertoires were generated with immunoSEQ multiplex PCR, while TCRdb's copy carries only in-frame clones and drops some. The top ten clones hold 5.6% of a sample with 250,000 to 350,000 clones, 60% to 80% of them seen once. The CDR3 is made up of 12 amino acids. Trimming removed 8 bases from V and 1 base from J, with 9 bases in between. Germline V lookup: CDR1 MNHEY, CDR2 SVGAGI. This clone was observed a handful of times. This clonotype was obtained from a human donor with chronic lymphocytic leukemia. Sequencing used PBMCs, obtained at disease progression, from a patient treated with ibrutinib. The chain couples TRBV6-5 to TRBJ2-7; tentative D call: TRBD1 (5 bases). CDR3 amino acids: CASRTGSYEQYF. The CDR3 nucleotides read TGTGCCAGCCGAACAGGTTCCTACGAGCAGTACTTC.